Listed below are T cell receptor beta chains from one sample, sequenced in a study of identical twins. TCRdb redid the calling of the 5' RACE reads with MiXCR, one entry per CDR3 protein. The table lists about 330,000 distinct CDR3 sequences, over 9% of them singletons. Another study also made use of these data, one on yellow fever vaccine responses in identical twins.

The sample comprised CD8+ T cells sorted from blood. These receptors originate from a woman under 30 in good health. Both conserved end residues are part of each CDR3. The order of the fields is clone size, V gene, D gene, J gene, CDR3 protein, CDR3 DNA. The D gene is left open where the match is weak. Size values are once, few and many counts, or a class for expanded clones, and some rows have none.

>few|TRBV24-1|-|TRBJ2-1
CATSDRYGRNEQFF
TGTGCCACCAGTGATAGATACGGGCGGAATGAGCAGTTCTTC
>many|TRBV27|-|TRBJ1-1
CASSPGLREGPTEAFF
TGTGCCAGCAGTCCGGGACTTCGCGAGGGGCCCACTGAAGCTTTCTTT
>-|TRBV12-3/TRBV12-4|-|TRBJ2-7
CASSLALAHEQYF
TGTGCCAGCAGTTTAGCCCTGGCCCACGAGCAGTACTTC
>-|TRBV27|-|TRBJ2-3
CASKAGLSTDTQYF
TGTGCCAGCAAGGCGGGCCTGAGCACAGATACGCAGTATTTT
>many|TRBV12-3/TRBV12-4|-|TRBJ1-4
CASSLGGREKLFF
TGTGCCAGCAGTTTAGGGGGACGCGAAAAACTGTTTTTT
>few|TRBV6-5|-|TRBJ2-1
CASSYAVEKTWFF
TGTGCCAGCAGTTACGCCGTTGAAAAAACATGGTTCTTC
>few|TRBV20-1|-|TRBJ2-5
CSASGGTDDETQYF
TGCAGTGCTAGTGGTGGGACCGACGATGAGACCCAGTACTTC
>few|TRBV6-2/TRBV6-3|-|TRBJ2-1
CASSGGLSSYNEQFF
TGTGCCAGCAGTGGGGGATTGAGCTCCTACAATGAGCAGTTCTTC
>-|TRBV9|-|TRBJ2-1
CASSVGSLNEQFF
TGTGCCAGCAGCGTTGGCAGCCTGAATGAGCAGTTCTTC
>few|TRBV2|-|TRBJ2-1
CATRGRSGAAYNEQFF
TGTGCCACCAGAGGCCGGTCGGGGGCCGCTTACAATGAGCAGTTCTTC
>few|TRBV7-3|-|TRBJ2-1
CASSREINPYNEQFF
TGTGCCAGCAGCCGGGAGATCAACCCCTACAATGAGCAGTTCTTC
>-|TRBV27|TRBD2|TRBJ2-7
CASSSERDGSYEQYF
TGTGCCAGCAGTTCTGAGCGGGATGGCTCCTACGAGCAGTACTTC
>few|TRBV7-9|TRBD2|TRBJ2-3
CASSSLNRGGLTDTQYF
TGTGCCAGCAGCTCGCTTAATCGCGGGGGTCTCACAGATACGCAGTATTTT
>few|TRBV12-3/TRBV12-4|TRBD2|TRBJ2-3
CASSPGTSPDTQYF
TGTGCCAGCAGTCCGGGGACTAGCCCAGATACGCAGTATTTT
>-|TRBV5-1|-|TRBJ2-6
CASSQEGGGFSILGANVLTF
TGCGCCAGCAGCCAAGAGGGGGGGGGATTCAGCATCCTTGGGGCCAACGTCCTGACTTTC
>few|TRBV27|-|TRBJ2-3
CASMDSSLTDTQYF
TGTGCCAGCATGGACTCCAGCTTGACAGATACGCAGTATTTT